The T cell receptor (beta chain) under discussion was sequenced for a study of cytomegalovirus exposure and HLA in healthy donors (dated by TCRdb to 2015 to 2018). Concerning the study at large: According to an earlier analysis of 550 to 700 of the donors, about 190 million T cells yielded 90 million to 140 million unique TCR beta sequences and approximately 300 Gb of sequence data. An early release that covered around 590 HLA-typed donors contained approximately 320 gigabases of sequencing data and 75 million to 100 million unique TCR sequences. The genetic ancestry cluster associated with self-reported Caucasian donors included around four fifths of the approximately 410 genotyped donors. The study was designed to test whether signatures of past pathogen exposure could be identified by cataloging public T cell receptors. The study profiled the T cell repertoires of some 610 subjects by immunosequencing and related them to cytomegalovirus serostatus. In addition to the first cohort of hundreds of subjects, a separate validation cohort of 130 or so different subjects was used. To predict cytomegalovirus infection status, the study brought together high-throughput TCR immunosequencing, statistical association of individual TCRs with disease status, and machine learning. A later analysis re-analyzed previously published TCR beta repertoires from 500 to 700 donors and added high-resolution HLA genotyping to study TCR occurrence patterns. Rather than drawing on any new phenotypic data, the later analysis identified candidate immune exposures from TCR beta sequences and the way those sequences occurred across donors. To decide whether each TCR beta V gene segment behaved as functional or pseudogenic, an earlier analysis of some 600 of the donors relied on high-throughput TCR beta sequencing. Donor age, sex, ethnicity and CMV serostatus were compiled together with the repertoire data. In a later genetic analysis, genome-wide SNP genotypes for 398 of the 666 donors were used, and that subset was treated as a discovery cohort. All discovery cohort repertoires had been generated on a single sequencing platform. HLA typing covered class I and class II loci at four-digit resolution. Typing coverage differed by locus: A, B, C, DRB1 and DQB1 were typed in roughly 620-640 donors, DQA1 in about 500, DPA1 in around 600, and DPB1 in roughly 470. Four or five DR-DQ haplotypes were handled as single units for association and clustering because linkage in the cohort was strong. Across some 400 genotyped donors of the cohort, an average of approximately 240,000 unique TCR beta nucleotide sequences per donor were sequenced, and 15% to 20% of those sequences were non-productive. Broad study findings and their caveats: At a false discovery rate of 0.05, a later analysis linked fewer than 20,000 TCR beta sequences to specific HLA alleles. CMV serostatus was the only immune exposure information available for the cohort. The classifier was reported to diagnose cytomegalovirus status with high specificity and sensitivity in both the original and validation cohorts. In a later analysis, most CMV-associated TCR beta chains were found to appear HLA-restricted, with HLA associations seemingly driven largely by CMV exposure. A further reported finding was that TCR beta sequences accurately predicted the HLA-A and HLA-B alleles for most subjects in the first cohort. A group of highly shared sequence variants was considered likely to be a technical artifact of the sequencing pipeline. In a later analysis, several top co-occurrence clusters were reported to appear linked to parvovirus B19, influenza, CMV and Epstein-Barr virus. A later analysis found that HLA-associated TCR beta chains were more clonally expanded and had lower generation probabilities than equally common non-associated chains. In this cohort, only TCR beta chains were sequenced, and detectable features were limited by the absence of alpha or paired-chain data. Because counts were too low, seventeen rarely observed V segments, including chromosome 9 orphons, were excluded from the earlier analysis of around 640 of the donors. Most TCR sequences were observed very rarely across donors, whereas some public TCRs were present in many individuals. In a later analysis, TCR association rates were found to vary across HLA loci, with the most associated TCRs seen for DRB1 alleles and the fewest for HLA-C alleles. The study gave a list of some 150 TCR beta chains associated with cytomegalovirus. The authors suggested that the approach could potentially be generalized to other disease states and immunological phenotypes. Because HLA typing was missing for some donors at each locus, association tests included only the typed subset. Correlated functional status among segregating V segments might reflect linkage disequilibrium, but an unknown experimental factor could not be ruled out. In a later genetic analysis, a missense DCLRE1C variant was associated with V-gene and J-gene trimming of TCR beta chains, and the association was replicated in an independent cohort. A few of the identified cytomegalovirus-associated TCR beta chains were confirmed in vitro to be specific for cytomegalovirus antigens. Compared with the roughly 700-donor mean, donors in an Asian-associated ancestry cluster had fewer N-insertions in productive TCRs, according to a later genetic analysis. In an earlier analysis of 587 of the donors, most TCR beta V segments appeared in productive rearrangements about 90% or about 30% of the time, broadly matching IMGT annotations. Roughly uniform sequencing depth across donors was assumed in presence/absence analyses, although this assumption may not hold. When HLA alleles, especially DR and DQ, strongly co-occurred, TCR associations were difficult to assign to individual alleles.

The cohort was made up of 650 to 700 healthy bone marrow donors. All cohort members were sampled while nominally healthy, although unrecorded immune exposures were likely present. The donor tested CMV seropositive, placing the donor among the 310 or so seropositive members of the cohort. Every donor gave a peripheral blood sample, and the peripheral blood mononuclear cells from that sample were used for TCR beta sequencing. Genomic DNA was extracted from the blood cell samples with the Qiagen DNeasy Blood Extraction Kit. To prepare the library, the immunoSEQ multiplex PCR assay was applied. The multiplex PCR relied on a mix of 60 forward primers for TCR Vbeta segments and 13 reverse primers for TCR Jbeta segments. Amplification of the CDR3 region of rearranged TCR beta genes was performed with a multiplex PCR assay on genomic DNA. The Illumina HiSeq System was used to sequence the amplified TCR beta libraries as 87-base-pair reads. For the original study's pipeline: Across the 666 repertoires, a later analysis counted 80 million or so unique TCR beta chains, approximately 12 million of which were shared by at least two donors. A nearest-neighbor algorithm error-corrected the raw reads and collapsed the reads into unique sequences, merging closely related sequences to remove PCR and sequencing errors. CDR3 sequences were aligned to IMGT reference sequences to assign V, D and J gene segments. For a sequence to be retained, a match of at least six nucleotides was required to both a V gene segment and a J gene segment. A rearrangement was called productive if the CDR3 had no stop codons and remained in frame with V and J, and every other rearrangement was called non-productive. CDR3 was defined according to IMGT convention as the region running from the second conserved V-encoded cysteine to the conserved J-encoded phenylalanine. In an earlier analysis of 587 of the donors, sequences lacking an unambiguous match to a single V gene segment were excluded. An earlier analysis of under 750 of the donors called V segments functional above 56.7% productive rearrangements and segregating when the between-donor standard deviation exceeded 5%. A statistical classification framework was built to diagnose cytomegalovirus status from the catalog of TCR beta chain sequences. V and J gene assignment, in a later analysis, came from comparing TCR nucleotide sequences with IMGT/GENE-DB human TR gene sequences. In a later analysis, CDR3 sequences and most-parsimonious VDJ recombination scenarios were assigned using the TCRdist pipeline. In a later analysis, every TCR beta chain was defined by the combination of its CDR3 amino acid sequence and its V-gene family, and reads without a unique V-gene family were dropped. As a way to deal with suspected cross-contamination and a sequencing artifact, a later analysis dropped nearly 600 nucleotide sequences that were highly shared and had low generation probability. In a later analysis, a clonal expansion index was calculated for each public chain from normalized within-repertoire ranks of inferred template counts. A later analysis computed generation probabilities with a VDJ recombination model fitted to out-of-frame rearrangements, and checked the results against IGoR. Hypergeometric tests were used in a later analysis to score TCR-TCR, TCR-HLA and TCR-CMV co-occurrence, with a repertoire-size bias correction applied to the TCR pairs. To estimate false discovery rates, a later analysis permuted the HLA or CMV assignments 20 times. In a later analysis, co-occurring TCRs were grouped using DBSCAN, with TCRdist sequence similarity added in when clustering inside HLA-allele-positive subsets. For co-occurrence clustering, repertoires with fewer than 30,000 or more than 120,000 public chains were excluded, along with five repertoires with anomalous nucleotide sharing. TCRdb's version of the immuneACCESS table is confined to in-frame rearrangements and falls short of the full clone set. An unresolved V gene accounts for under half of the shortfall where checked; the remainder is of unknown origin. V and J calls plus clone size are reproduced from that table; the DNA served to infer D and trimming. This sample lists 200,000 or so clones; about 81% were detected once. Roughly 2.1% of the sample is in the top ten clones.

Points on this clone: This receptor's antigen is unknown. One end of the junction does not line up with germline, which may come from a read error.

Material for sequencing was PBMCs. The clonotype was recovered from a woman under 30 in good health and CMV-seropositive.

The CDR3 amino acid sequence is: CAGSAGNSGNTIYF. The nucleotides read TGCGCCGGCAGCGCGGGGAACTCTGGAAACACCATATATTTT. This receptor chain uses TRBV5-1 and TRBJ1-3, with the D gene uncertain. CDR1 SGHRS and CDR2 YFSETQ are derived from the germline V gene. The CDR3 numbers 14 residues from cysteine through phenylalanine. The DNA shown is the 42-base CDR3, in frame from base 1.